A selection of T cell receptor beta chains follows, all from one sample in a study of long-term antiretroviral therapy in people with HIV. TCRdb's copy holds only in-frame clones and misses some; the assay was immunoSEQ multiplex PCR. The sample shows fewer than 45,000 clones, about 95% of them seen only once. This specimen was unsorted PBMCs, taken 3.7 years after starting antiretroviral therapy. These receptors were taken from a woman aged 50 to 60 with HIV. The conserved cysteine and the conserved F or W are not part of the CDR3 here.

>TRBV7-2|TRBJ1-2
ASSLEQGYGYT
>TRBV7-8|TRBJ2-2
ASSLARRGGTGELF
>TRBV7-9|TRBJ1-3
ASSSGGNTIY
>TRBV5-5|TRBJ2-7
ASSSGTGAHEQY
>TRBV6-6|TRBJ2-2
ASRNQGAGELF
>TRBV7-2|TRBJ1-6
ASSLVPGTYNSPLH
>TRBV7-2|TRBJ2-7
ASSLSPTYEQY
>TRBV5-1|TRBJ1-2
ASSPGSGYGYT
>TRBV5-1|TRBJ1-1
ASSLSPMNTEAF
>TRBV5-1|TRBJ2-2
ASSQDRTNTGELF
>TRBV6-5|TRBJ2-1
ASQLYSGPYNEQF
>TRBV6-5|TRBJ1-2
ASSYEPGGGYT
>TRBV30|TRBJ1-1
AWRDRGASEAF
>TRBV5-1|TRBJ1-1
ASSLGGNQNTEAF
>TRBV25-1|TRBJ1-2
ASQGFGRGGQSGYT
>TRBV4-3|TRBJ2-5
ASSQDWAGGLQETQY
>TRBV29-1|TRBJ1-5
SVGPDRGQPQH
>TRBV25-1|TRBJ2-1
ASSEMGFEQF
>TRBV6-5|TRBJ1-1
ASRNRGSGPEAF
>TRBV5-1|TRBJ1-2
ASSMGTGGGLGGYT
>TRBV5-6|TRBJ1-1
ASSLVGGLNTEAF
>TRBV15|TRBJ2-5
ATSGDRDQETQY
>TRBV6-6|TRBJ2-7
ASSLGDEQY
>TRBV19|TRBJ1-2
ASTGKVYLGYT
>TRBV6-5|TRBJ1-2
ASSYSRTALDYGYT
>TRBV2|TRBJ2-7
ANSDATLEQY
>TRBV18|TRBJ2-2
ASSPGQGRITGELF
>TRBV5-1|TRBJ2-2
ASSSLMNTGELF
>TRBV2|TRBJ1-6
ASSARTISPLH
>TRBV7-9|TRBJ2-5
ASSLYTGLETQY
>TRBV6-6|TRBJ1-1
ASSYSRPEAF